The next 4 T cell receptor beta chains were all read from a single sample in a study of PD-L1 blockade in urothelial cancer. TCRdb's copy holds only in-frame clones and misses some; the assay was immunoSEQ multiplex PCR. This repertoire shows about 38,000 clones, less than 90% found once; its top ten account for roughly a quarter. Described time point: peripheral blood 6 weeks after treatment start. The material sequenced was PBMCs, taken around atezolizumab (anti-PD-L1) treatment. Receptor source: a man between 60 and 70 years old with urothelial cancer.

The chain uses TRBV5-1 and TRBJ2-6; D is undetermined. The germline gives CDR1 SGHRS, CDR2 YFSETQ. V was trimmed by 0 bases and J by 0 bases, leaving 4 bases between them. This CDR3 contains 15 residues. The CDR3 region is CASSLGPSGANVLTF. The CDR3 DNA sequence: TGCGCCAGCAGCTTGGGGCCCTCTGGGGCCAACGTCCTGACTTTC. The whole variable domain, remainder taken from reference TRBV5-1 and TRBJ2-6, is KAGVTQTPRYLIKTRGQQVTLSCSPISGHRSVSWYQQTPGQGLQFLFEYFSETQRNKGNFPGRFSGRQFSNSRSEMNVSTLELGDSALYLCASSLGPSGANVLTFGAGSRLTVL.

For the CDR3, the DNA is TGTGCCTGGAGTGTACAACAGGGTAAAACAGATACGCAGTATTTT. It is translated as CAWSVQQGKTDTQYF. The gene calls are TRBV30 and TRBJ2-3, with D perhaps matching TRBD1 (6 bases). This CDR3 has 15 amino acids. V lost 0 bases, J lost 3 bases, and 13 bases lay in between. Germline V gene data show CDR1 as GTSNPN and CDR2 as SVGIG (reference sequence).

This clone has a count of ten or more. This chain uses TRBV7-2 with TRBJ1-5, with TRBD1 identical over 7 bases. Germline trimming cut 4 bases from V and 3 bases from J; bases unmatched to any gene: 6. CDR3 length: 15 amino acids. Germline CDR1 SGHTA, CDR2 FQGNSA. This CDR3 reads CASSSTGNNNQPQHF. The CDR3 nucleotides read TGTGCCAGCAGCTCGACAGGGAATAACAATCAGCCCCAGCATTTT.

The rearrangement joins TRBV19 to TRBJ1-3; a weak D match, TRBD1 (5 bases). The length of the CDR3 is 15 residues. CDR1 is LNHDA, CDR2 SQIVND, per germline (reference sequence). The V end was cut by 3 bases, the J end by 4 bases, with 13 bases between. CDR3 residues: CASSMIRQGGNTIYF. For the CDR3, the DNA is TGTGCCAGTAGTATGATTCGTCAGGGAGGAAACACCATATATTTT.